The clone carrying this TCR beta chain was counted a few times. These data belong to a study of T-cell reconstitution after alpha-beta-depleted transplantation in children. With 0 bases removed from V and 5 bases from J, the gap between germline ends came to 11 bases. CDR1 is SGDLS, CDR2 YYNGEE, per germline. CDR3 size: 14 residues. The authors prepared the TCRbeta library with unique molecular identifiers. TCRdb reprocessed the PCR reads via MiXCR and lists one record per CDR3 protein. The sample lists approximately 500,000 distinct CDR3 sequences; around 27% were seen once. The TCR originated in a boy in the first two years of life with Wiskott-Aldrich syndrome, due to receive a stem cell transplant. The chain combines TRBV9 with TRBJ2-5; tentative D call: TRBD1 (6 bases). Material: PBMCs, obtained before TCRalphabeta/CD19-depleted stem cell transplant. The CDR3 here is CASSVAGGWETQYF. The CDR3 DNA sequence: TGTGCCAGCAGCGTAGCTGGGGGCTGGGAGACCCAGTACTTC.